These 26 T cell receptor beta chains were all obtained from the same sample, sequenced in a study of OX40 agonist ivuxolimab in advanced cancers. TCRdb's table, derived via immunoSEQ multiplex PCR, lists solely in-frame clones and lacks some. The table includes approximately 69,000 clones, 84% detected once. This sample comprised CD4+ or CD8+ T cells sorted from blood, obtained in a trial of the OX40 agonist ivuxolimab. Source of these receptors: an adult with an advanced solid tumor such as melanoma, head and neck, liver or kidney cancer.

The chain uses TRBV5-4 and TRBJ2-5, with TRBD2 matching over 8 bases. Losses at the gene ends were 4 bases for V and 1 base for J; bases not matched to a gene: 9. The CDR3 is made up of 16 amino acids. The germline CDR1 and CDR2 sequences are SGHNT and YYREEE (reference sequence). CDR3 sequence: CASSPQRGTIQETQYF. DNA of the CDR3: TGTGCCAGCAGCCCTCAGCGGGGGACCATCCAAGAGACCCAGTACTTC.

The J gene is TRBJ2-5, the V gene TRBV11-2; D may be TRBD1 or TRBD2 (5 bases each). The V gene's germline CDR1 is SGHAT and CDR2 FQNNGV. The CDR3 length is 15 residues. Between the trimmed V and J ends, which lost 4 bases and 2 bases, there was a span of 14 bases. The CDR3 spells CASSWPGRGQETQYF. CDR3 coding DNA: TGTGCCAGCAGCTGGCCGGGACGGGGACAAGAGACCCAGTACTTC.

The chain links TRBV9 to TRBJ2-1; a possible D gene is TRBD2 (6 bases). The germline CDR1 and CDR2 sequences are SGDLS and YYNGEE. The CDR3 extends over 16 amino acids. V lost 3 bases, J lost 8 bases, and 21 bases lay in between. CDR3 loop: CASSAGGRDLSHEQFF. DNA of the CDR3: TGTGCCAGCAGCGCCGGCGGGCGGGATCTCTCCCATGAGCAGTTCTTC.

V gene TRBV21-1 combines with J gene TRBJ2-7; the table's D call, TRBD1, has no DNA check behind it. TRBV21-1 is a known pseudogene. This CDR3 has 15 residues. For the CDR3, the DNA is TGTGCCAGCAGCATGGGATGGACATCTTCCTACGAGCAGTACTTC. Translated, it gives CASSMGWTSSYEQYF.

The J gene is TRBJ1-2, the V gene TRBV19, with 10 bases matching TRBD1. The CDR3 length is 16 residues. The junction had 12 bases not matched to a gene; V was cut back by 5 bases and J by 6 bases. Germline V gives CDR1 LNHDA, CDR2 SQIVND (reference sequence). The DNA for the CDR3 is TGTGCCAGTAGTCCATTGGAGACAGGGGGCGTGGATGGCTACACCTTC. This gives the protein CASSPLETGGVDGYTF.

V is TRBV7-9 and J is TRBJ1-2; D not certain. The germline V gene encodes CDR1 SEHNR and CDR2 FQNEAQ (reference sequence). The CDR3 consists of 12 residues. V lost 4 bases and J lost 4, with 7 bases in between. The CDR3 nucleotides read TGTGCCAGCAGCTCGACGGTCTATGGCTACACCTTC. Protein: CASSSTVYGYTF.

This chain joins TRBV11-3 and TRBJ1-5; D is unclear. Trimming removed 4 bases from V and 6 bases from J, with 13 bases in between. There are 14 residues in the CDR3. Germline assignment: CDR1 SGHNT and CDR2 YENEEA. CDR3 coding DNA: TGTGCCAGCAGCTCCCCAGGAAGGAGTCAGCCCCAGCATTTT. Translation: CASSSPGRSQPQHF.

The chain couples TRBV4-1 to TRBJ2-4, with TRBD2 matching over 9 bases. Germline CDR1 MGHRA, CDR2 YSYEKL. V shed 1 base and J 6 bases; nucleotides not matched to a gene: 7. This CDR3 has 16 residues. The CDR3: CASSQVPSGEVNIQYF. The CDR3 region has the DNA TGCGCCAGCAGCCAAGTACCTAGCGGGGAGGTAAACATTCAGTACTTC.

Regarding this clone: Other DNA sequences of this sample code for an identical CDR3. The chain links TRBV28 to TRBJ2-7; tentative D call: TRBD2 (6 bases). V was cut by 6 bases and J by 0 bases, with 15 bases left in between. Germline V gene data show CDR1 as MDHEN and CDR2 as SYDVKM. This CDR3 spans 15 amino acids. The CDR3 here is CASRGGGWGSYEQYF. The CDR3 DNA reads as TGTGCCAGCAGAGGAGGAGGGTGGGGCTCCTACGAGCAGTACTTC.

The gene calls are TRBV5-1 and TRBJ2-1; D is undetermined. Trimming shortened V by 1 base and J by 6 bases, and 8 bases separated the two germline ends. CDR1 SGHRS and CDR2 YFSETQ come from the germline V gene. The CDR3 is 13 residues long. CDR3 nucleotides: TGCGCCAGCAGCTTGTATCGATCCAATGAGCAGTTCTTC. Translated, it gives CASSLYRSNEQFF.

The rearrangement joins TRBV9 to TRBJ2-7; D uncertain. Germline V gene sequence: CDR1 SGDLS, CDR2 YYNGEE. CDR3 length: 13 residues. Trimming left V 4 bases short and J 3 bases short, with 11 bases between. In DNA form, the CDR3 reads TGTGCCAGCAGCCCCCTGCCAGTCTACGAGCAGTACTTC. Its translation: CASSPLPVYEQYF.

The chain is built from TRBV5-1 and TRBJ2-5; D remains unclear. Germline V lookup: CDR1 SGHRS, CDR2 YFSETQ. Trimming removed 1 base at V and 1 base at J, with 5 bases between. The CDR3 is 13 amino acids. CDR3 sequence reads: CASSLTLQETQYF. The CDR3 DNA sequence: TGCGCCAGCAGCTTGACCCTCCAAGAGACCCAGTACTTC. Variable domain in full (rest from reference TRBV5-1 and TRBJ2-5): KAGVTQTPRYLIKTRGQQVTLSCSPISGHRSVSWYQQTPGQGLQFLFEYFSETQRNKGNFPGRFSGRQFSNSRSEMNVSTLELGDSALYLCASSLTLQETQYFGPGTRLLVL.

The genes are TRBV5-1 and TRBJ2-1; possibly TRBD2 for D (5 bases). Trimming cost V 3 bases and J 9 bases, with 13 bases left between them. Germline V CDR1 and CDR2: SGHRS, YFSETQ. The CDR3 runs to 13 residues. The CDR3 protein is CASSYFSGAEQFF. CDR3 in DNA: TGCGCCAGCAGCTACTTCAGCGGTGCTGAGCAGTTCTTC.

The rearrangement links TRBV5-8 to TRBJ1-5; 8 bases are a match to TRBD1. CDR1 is SGHTS and CDR2 is YDEGEE in the germline V gene. The trim removed 4 bases at V and 3 bases at J, leaving 6 bases unmatched. This CDR3 is built from 15 residues. CDR3: CASSQWDRPNQPQHF. The CDR3 DNA reads TGTGCCAGCAGCCAATGGGACAGGCCCAATCAGCCCCAGCATTTT.

Turning to this clone: One end of the junction is discordant with germline, which a read error may explain. This chain uses TRBV27 with TRBJ2-7; 9 bases agree with TRBD1. Germline CDR1 and CDR2: MNHEY and SMNVEV (reference sequence). The CDR3 consists of 15 residues. This chain's CDR3 is CASSFTDTGGNEQCF. CDR3 nucleotide sequence: TGTGCCAGCAGTTTTACCGACACAGGGGGCAACGAGCAGTGCTTC.

The gene calls are TRBV4-3 and TRBJ1-1; 7 bases map to TRBD1. This CDR3 has 14 amino acids. The germline V gene encodes CDR1 LGHNA and CDR2 YSLEER. V gave up 4 bases and J gave up 10 bases; unmatched junction bases: 12. This CDR3 reads CASSPGTAALGAFF. For the CDR3, the DNA is TGCGCCAGCAGCCCCGGGACAGCCGCCCTTGGAGCTTTCTTT.

This sequence joins TRBV11-2 and TRBJ1-1; 8 bases agree with TRBD1. Germline loops: CDR1 SGHAT, CDR2 FQNNGV. Trimming removed 3 bases from V and 1 base from J; junction bases left unmatched: 10. The CDR3 loop spans 17 amino acids. CDR3 nucleotide sequence: TGTGCCAGCAGCTTCCGGTATTGGGGACAGGAGAACACTGAAGCTTTCTTT. It encodes CASSFRYWGQENTEAFF.

A word on this clone: The same CDR3 is also encoded by other DNA sequences in this sample. This chain joins TRBV5-6 and TRBJ1-2; D remains unclear. Germline V lookup: CDR1 SGHDT, CDR2 YYEEEE. The CDR3 contains 15 residues. Trimming took off 0 bases at V and 4 bases at J, with 13 bases between the two ends. Here the CDR3 DNA reads TGTGCCAGCAGCTTGGATGTTGGAGGGCCCTATGGCTACACCTTC. It codes for CASSLDVGGPYGYTF.

About this clone: Other DNA sequences from this sample encode an identical CDR3 as well. V is TRBV7-9 and J is TRBJ2-7; the D is unclear. CDR3 size: 13 residues. V was pared by 5 bases and J by 3 bases, with 11 bases between. Looked up from germline, CDR1 is SEHNR and CDR2 is FQNEAQ (reference sequence). The CDR3 spells CASSPGPNYEQYF. CDR3 coding DNA: TGTGCCAGCAGCCCCGGACCTAACTACGAGCAGTACTTC.

This chain joins TRBV2 and TRBJ2-1; D gene unclear. Germline loops: CDR1 SNHLY, CDR2 FYNNEI. The CDR3 extends over 11 amino acids. Trimming removed 3 bases from V and 3 bases from J, with 0 bases in between. The CDR3 is CASSDYNEQFF. In DNA, the CDR3 is TGTGCCAGCAGTGACTACAATGAGCAGTTCTTC.

The chain combines TRBV7-3 with TRBJ1-1; possibly TRBD1 for D (5 bases). This CDR3 is 14 amino acids long. CDR1 and CDR2 from the germline V gene are SGHTA and FQGTGA. Between the trimmed V and J ends, which lost 2 bases and 5 bases, there was a span of 12 bases. The CDR3 reads CASSLGGLWTEAFF. CDR3 nucleotide sequence: TGTGCCAGCAGCTTAGGGGGGTTGTGGACTGAAGCTTTCTTT.

This clone has a handful of counts. The chain carries TRBV7-3 and TRBJ1-2; 9 bases are shared with TRBD1. This CDR3 region has 13 residues. V was clipped by 5 bases and J by 8 bases; unmatched bases: 6. CDR1 SGHTA and CDR2 FQGTGA come from the germline V gene. The CDR3 spells CASSPTGGMGYTF. For the CDR3, the DNA is TGTGCCAGCAGCCCGACAGGGGGAATGGGCTACACCTTC.

The chain combines TRBV4-1 with TRBJ1-4; TRBD1 is a possible D gene (5 bases). This CDR3 is built from 15 residues. The V gene lost 4 bases and the J gene lost 4 bases, with 13 bases spanning the gap. The germline CDR1 and CDR2 sequences are MGHRA and YSYEKL. This CDR3 is CASSRRGTGNEKLFF. In nucleotides, the CDR3 is TGCGCCAGCAGCCGCCGAGGTACAGGTAATGAAAAACTGTTTTTT.

This clone was counted only a few times. V usage is TRBV9 and J usage is TRBJ1-2; perhaps TRBD1 as D (5 bases). Germline V gene data show CDR1 as SGDLS and CDR2 as YYNGEE. Trimming removed 3 bases from V and 4 bases from J, with 10 bases in between. The CDR3 runs to 13 residues. CDR3 DNA sequence: TGTGCCAGCAGCGGAGACAGACTCTATGGCTACACCTTC. Residues: CASSGDRLYGYTF.

V is TRBV27 and J is TRBJ2-7; D tentatively fits TRBD1 or TRBD2 (5 bases each). CDR1 is MNHEY, CDR2 SMNVEV, per germline (reference sequence). Trimming shortened V by 0 bases and J by 0 bases, and 9 bases separated the two germline ends. This CDR3 comprises 15 residues. CDR3 region: CASSLSMGRSYEQYF. In nucleotides, the CDR3 is TGTGCCAGCAGTTTATCGATGGGACGCTCCTACGAGCAGTACTTC.

This clone was picked up one time. The rearrangement joins TRBV2 to TRBJ1-2; tentatively, D is TRBD1 (5 bases). The CDR3 runs to 12 residues. CDR1 and CDR2 from the germline V gene are SNHLY and FYNNEI. V was shortened by 7 bases and J by 5 bases, with 11 bases between the two germline ends. In nucleotides, the CDR3 is TGTGCCAGCACGGCAGGGTCGTATGGCTACACCTTC. Translating gives CASTAGSYGYTF.